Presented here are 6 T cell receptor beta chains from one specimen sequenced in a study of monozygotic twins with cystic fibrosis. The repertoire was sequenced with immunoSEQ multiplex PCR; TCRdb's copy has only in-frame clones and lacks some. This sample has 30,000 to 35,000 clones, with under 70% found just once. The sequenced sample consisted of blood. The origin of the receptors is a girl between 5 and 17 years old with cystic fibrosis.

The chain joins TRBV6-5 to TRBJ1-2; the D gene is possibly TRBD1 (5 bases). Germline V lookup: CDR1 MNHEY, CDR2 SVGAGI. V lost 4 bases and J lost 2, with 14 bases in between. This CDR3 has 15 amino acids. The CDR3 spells CASSFTTQGNYGYTF. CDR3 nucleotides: TGTGCCAGCAGTTTCACCACTCAGGGAAACTATGGCTACACCTTC.

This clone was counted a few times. The CDR3 nucleotides read TGCGCCAGCATGGGGGGGCTAGGCTATGGCTACACCTTC. Translation gives CASMGGLGYGYTF. V and J are TRBV5-1 and TRBJ1-2; maybe TRBD1 (6 bases). The CDR3 runs 13 residues. Trimming cost V 6 bases and J 4 bases, with 13 bases left between them. Germline V gene data show CDR1 as SGHRS and CDR2 as YFSETQ.

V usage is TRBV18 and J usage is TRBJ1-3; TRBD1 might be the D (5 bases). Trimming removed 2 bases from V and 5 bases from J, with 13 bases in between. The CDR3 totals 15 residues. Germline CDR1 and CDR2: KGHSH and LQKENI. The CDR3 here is CASSPSAGDRNTIYF. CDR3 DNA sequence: TGTGCCAGCTCACCAAGTGCGGGGGACCGAAACACCATATATTTT. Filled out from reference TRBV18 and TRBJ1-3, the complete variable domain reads NAGVMQNPRHLVRRRGQEARLRCSPMKGHSHVYWYRQLPEEGLKFMVYLQKENIIDESGMPKERFSAEFPKEGPSILRIQQVVRGDSAAYFCASSPSAGDRNTIYFGEGSWLTVV.

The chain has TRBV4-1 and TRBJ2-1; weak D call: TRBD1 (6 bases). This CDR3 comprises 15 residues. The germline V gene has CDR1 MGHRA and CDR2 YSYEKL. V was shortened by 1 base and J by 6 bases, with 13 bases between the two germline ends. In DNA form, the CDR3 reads TGCGCCAGCAGCCAAGGGGTCCTAGGGGGCAATGAGCAGTTCTTC. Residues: CASSQGVLGGNEQFF.

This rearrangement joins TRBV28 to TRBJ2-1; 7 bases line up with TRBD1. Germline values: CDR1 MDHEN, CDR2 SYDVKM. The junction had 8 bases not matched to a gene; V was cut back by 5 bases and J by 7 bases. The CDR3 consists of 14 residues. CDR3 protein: CASSTRQGGNEQFF. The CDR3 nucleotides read TGTGCCAGCAGTACACGACAGGGCGGGAATGAGCAGTTCTTC.

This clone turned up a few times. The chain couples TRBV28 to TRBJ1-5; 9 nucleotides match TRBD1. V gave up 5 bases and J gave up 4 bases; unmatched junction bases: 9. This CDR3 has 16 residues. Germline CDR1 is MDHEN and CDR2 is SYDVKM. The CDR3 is CASSPLGQGRNQPQHF. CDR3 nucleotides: TGTGCCAGCAGTCCATTGGGACAGGGAAGAAATCAGCCCCAGCATTTT.